The clone carrying this T cell receptor (beta chain) has a count of ten or more. V was pared by 3 bases and J by 2 bases, with 8 bases between. Per the germline V gene, CDR1 is SGHRS and CDR2 is YFSETQ. The CDR3 loop spans 13 amino acids. This sample stems from a study of blood T cells in healthy people across ages. Primed by a sample-barcoded 5' primer and a J-beta primer mix, a second PCR proceeded for roughly 6 to 12 cycles. Each CDR3 protein is one row after TCRdb ran MiXCR on the 5' RACE reads. Of over a million distinct CDR3 sequences listed, approximately 25% were seen once; the top ten hold less than 0.85%. The same specimen was also included in a second study, on T cells of mothers and their children.

This TCR derives from a girl aged 2 to 9 in good health. The sequenced material came from blood. The V call is TRBV5-1, the J call TRBJ1-2; D unclear. The chain's CDR3 is CASSSGLNYGYTF. CDR3 bases: TGCGCCAGCAGCTCAGGACTAAACTATGGCTACACCTTC.